These 26 T cell receptor beta chains were sequenced from one sample in a study of cytotoxic CD8 clonotypes in ibrutinib-treated CLL. TCRdb's copy holds only in-frame clones and misses some; the assay was immunoSEQ multiplex PCR. The table has 200,000 to 250,000 clones, just under 80% seen once. The sequencing here drew on PBMCs, taken after 12 months of ibrutinib treatment. The receptors shown here come from a human donor with chronic lymphocytic leukemia.

The chain carries TRBV2 and TRBJ2-3, with D tentatively TRBD2 (6 bases). Per germline, CDR1 SNHLY and CDR2 FYNNEI. The CDR3 spans 17 residues. V was pared by 5 bases and J by 1 base, with 19 bases between. As DNA, the CDR3 is TGTGCCAGCAGTCGTATGTCGGGGGTGGCGGGCACAGATACGCAGTATTTT. Protein: CASSRMSGVAGTDTQYF.

The chain joins TRBV11-2 to TRBJ2-7; 8 positions agree with TRBD1. With V trimmed by 4 bases and J by 5 bases, 16 bases remained unmatched. This CDR3 region has 17 residues. Germline CDR1 SGHAT, CDR2 FQNNGV. CDR3 DNA sequence: TGTGCCAGCAGCTATCCCAAGCTAGACAGGGGTAACCACGAGCAGTACTTC. Translation gives CASSYPKLDRGNHEQYF. The complete variable domain, with remaining parts taken from reference TRBV11-2 and TRBJ2-7, reads EAGVAQSPRYKIIEKRQSVAFWCNPISGHATLYWYQQILGQGPKLLIQFQNNGVVDDSQLPKDRFSAERLKGVDSTLKIQPAKLEDSAVYLCASSYPKLDRGNHEQYFGPGTRLTVT.

The chain combines TRBV5-6 with TRBJ2-1, with 8 bases lining up with TRBD2. The CDR3 contains 16 residues. V shed 3 bases and J 3 bases; nucleotides not matched to a gene: 8. Germline lookup yields CDR1 SGHDT and CDR2 YYEEEE. CDR3 sequence (DNA): TGTGCCAGCAGCTGGACAGCGGGGGAGCACTACAATGAGCAGTTCTTC. Its translation is CASSWTAGEHYNEQFF.

This clone was found a few times. The chain employs TRBV4-1 and TRBJ2-7; no clear D gene. Trimming cost V 0 bases and J 2 bases, with 8 bases left between them. CDR1 MGHRA and CDR2 YSYEKL come from the germline V gene. CDR3 length: 14 amino acids. The CDR3 sequence: CASSQETGPYEQYF. DNA for the CDR3: TGCGCCAGCAGCCAAGAAACCGGGCCCTACGAGCAGTACTTC.

This rearrangement joins TRBV5-1 to TRBJ2-1; D is unclear. Germline CDR1 and CDR2: SGHRS and YFSETQ. Trimming pared 0 bases from V and 7 bases from J, leaving 11 bases between. There are 14 residues in the CDR3. CDR3 coding DNA: TGCGCCAGCAGCTTGGATGTTAGCCAGAATGAGCAGTTCTTC. This encodes CASSLDVSQNEQFF.

The chain has TRBV30 and TRBJ1-1, with TRBD1 as a possible D gene (5 bases). Germline V gene data show CDR1 as GTSNPN and CDR2 as SVGIG (reference sequence). This CDR3 spans 12 amino acids. Trimming removed 5 bases at V and 0 bases at J, with 7 bases between. The CDR3 sequence is CAWDRLNTEAFF. The DNA of the CDR3 is TGTGCCTGGGACAGACTGAACACTGAAGCTTTCTTT.

This clone was detected a few times. The rearrangement uses TRBV11-2 and TRBJ2-3, with TRBD1 matching 7 bases. The V gene end was trimmed by 4 bases and the J gene end by 5 bases; junction bases not matched to a gene: 3. The germline CDR1 and CDR2 sequences are SGHAT and FQNNGV. The CDR3 has 13 amino acids. The CDR3 bases are TGTGCCAGCAGCTCACAGGGGATAGATACGCAGTATTTT. This translates into CASSSQGIDTQYF.

This chain connects TRBV5-1 to TRBJ2-1; D perhaps matches TRBD2 (6 bases). The CDR3 is 16 residues long. With 5 bases removed from V and 2 bases from J, the gap between germline ends came to 17 bases. The germline gives CDR1 SGHRS, CDR2 YFSETQ. CDR3 DNA sequence: TGCGCCAGCAGACGCGGAGGGCCAGCGACCTACAATGAGCAGTTCTTC. Amino acid sequence: CASRRGGPATYNEQFF. The complete variable domain, with remaining parts taken from reference TRBV5-1 and TRBJ2-1, reads KAGVTQTPRYLIKTRGQQVTLSCSPISGHRSVSWYQQTPGQGLQFLFEYFSETQRNKGNFPGRFSGRQFSNSRSEMNVSTLELGDSALYLCASRRGGPATYNEQFFGPGTRLTVL.

This chain connects TRBV6-5 to TRBJ2-2; 7 positions agree with TRBD1. There are 15 residues in the CDR3. V was clipped by 0 bases and J by 5 bases; unmatched bases: 3. CDR1 is MNHEY, CDR2 SVGAGI, per germline. The CDR3 loop reads CASSYSGGGTGELFF. The CDR3 coding sequence is TGTGCCAGCAGTTACTCAGGGGGCGGTACCGGGGAGCTGTTTTTT.

The chain has TRBV20-1 and TRBJ2-1; D is undetermined. Trimming pared 3 bases from V and 7 bases from J, leaving 7 bases between. From germline, CDR1 is DFQATT and CDR2 SNEGSKA (reference sequence). This CDR3 region has 11 residues. This CDR3 reads CSARDRNEQFF. The CDR3 DNA reads as TGCAGTGCTAGGGATAGGAATGAGCAGTTCTTC.

The chain links TRBV6-1 to TRBJ1-1; D might be TRBD1 (5 bases). The ends were cut back, 4 bases at V and 3 bases at J, with 12 bases in the middle. The length of the CDR3 is 14 residues. Germline CDR1 is MNHNS and CDR2 is SASEGT. The CDR3 nucleotides are TGTGCCAGCAGTGCAGGGACGACATACACTGAAGCTTTCTTT. Amino acids: CASSAGTTYTEAFF.

Of note for this clone: Mismatch with germline at one junction end may stem from a read error. The chain joins TRBV5-1 to TRBJ2-7; 7 bases line up with TRBD1. Germline V gene sequence: CDR1 SGHRS, CDR2 YFSETQ. This CDR3 comprises 14 residues. CDR3 DNA: TGTGCCAGCAGCCCACCGGGACAGACCTACGAGCAGTACTTC. Amino acid sequence: CASSPPGQTYEQYF.

V gene TRBV5-1 combines with J gene TRBJ1-1; D perhaps matches TRBD1 (5 bases). V was shortened by 4 bases and J by 4 bases, with 14 bases between the two germline ends. From germline, CDR1 is SGHRS and CDR2 YFSETQ. The CDR3 loop spans 14 amino acids. The CDR3 coding sequence is TGCGCCAGCAGCCTGACTGATGGGGCCACTGAAGCTTTCTTT. This gives the protein CASSLTDGATEAFF.

The rearrangement links TRBV29-1 to TRBJ2-5; possibly TRBD1 for D (6 bases). The V gene's germline CDR1 is SQVTM and CDR2 ANQGSEA. The CDR3 contains 12 residues. Trimming stripped 4 bases from V and 3 bases from J, with 9 bases between. This CDR3 reads CSVVPGEETQYF. The CDR3 DNA sequence: TGCAGCGTTGTACCAGGGGAAGAGACCCAGTACTTC. Using reference TRBV29-1 and TRBJ2-5 for the parts outside the CDR3, the full variable domain is SAVISQKPSRDICQRGTSLTIQCQVDSQVTMMFWYRQQPGQSLTLIATANQGSEATYESGFVIDKFPISRPNLTFSTLTVSNMSPEDSSIYLCSVVPGEETQYFGPGTRLLVL.

The sample holds one count of this clone. The V call is TRBV11-2, the J call TRBJ2-7; 11 bases map to TRBD2. The CDR3 covers 14 residues. Germline V gives CDR1 SGHAT, CDR2 FQNNGV. With 8 bases clipped from V and 2 bases from J, the junction kept 5 bases outside the gene matches. CDR3 residues: CASEGLAGTYEQYF. In nucleotides, the CDR3 is TGTGCCAGCGAAGGACTAGCGGGCACCTACGAGCAGTACTTC. Complete variable domain (other parts from reference TRBV11-2 and TRBJ2-7): EAGVAQSPRYKIIEKRQSVAFWCNPISGHATLYWYQQILGQGPKLLIQFQNNGVVDDSQLPKDRFSAERLKGVDSTLKIQPAKLEDSAVYLCASEGLAGTYEQYFGPGTRLTVT.

V usage is TRBV5-4 and J usage is TRBJ2-7, with 8 bases matching TRBD1. Germline lookup yields CDR1 SGHNT and CDR2 YYREEE (reference sequence). The trim removed 3 bases at V and 3 bases at J, leaving 8 bases unmatched. The CDR3 length is 15 residues. The CDR3 DNA follows: TGTGCCAGCAGCTCACCGGGACAGGCCTTCTACGAGCAGTACTTC. Its translation: CASSSPGQAFYEQYF.

This clone was counted a single time. This chain connects TRBV5-1 to TRBJ1-3; tentative D call: TRBD1 (5 bases). The V gene lost 5 bases and the J gene lost 2 bases, with 14 bases spanning the gap. CDR1 SGHRS and CDR2 YFSETQ come from the germline V gene. This CDR3 comprises 15 residues. The CDR3 DNA reads as TGCGCCAGCAGAACATCCGGGACCCCTGGAAACACCATATATTTT. This translates into CASRTSGTPGNTIYF.

This clone was recorded a few times. The identical CDR3 is also encoded by other nucleotide sequences in the sample. The rearrangement links TRBV6-5 to TRBJ2-3, with 11 bases fitting TRBD2. This CDR3 region has 14 residues. J was trimmed by 1 base and V by 6 bases; bases with no gene match: 0. The germline V gene encodes CDR1 MNHEY and CDR2 SVGAGI. CDR3 in DNA: TGTGCCAGCAGGGGACTAGCGGGCACAGATACGCAGTATTTT. Amino acid sequence: CASRGLAGTDTQYF.

The chain recombines TRBV19 with TRBJ2-6; D ambiguous. Trimming stripped 6 bases from V and 3 bases from J, with 3 bases between. Per the germline V gene, CDR1 is LNHDA and CDR2 is SQIVND (reference sequence). The CDR3 covers 12 residues. CDR3 coding DNA: TGTGCCAGTAGCTTTGGGGCCAACGTCCTGACTTTC. This translates into CASSFGANVLTF.

A note on this clone: Distinct nucleotide sequences in the sample also encode this CDR3. This rearrangement joins TRBV5-1 to TRBJ2-1; tentative D call: TRBD1 (5 bases). This CDR3 has 14 residues. Germline assignment: CDR1 SGHRS and CDR2 YFSETQ. V lost 0 bases and J 4 bases, leaving 8 bases between the germline ends. This chain's CDR3 is CASSLGQPYNEQFF. The DNA for the CDR3 is TGCGCCAGCAGCTTGGGACAGCCATACAATGAGCAGTTCTTC.

The rearrangement joins TRBV10-1 to TRBJ2-3; 16 bases map to TRBD2. The V segment lost 4 bases and the J segment 9 bases; nucleotides outside the gene matches: 7. Germline values: CDR1 WNHNN, CDR2 SYGVQD (reference sequence). The CDR3 spans 16 residues. This CDR3 is CASSGMGLAGGDTQYF. CDR3 DNA: TGCGCCAGCAGTGGAATGGGACTAGCGGGGGGGGACACGCAGTATTTT.

The sample holds a few counts of this clone. The V gene is TRBV5-1, the J gene TRBJ2-5; 10 bases line up with TRBD2. Germline assignment: CDR1 SGHRS and CDR2 YFSETQ. V lost 0 bases and J lost 5; bases outside the gene matches: 7. The CDR3 covers 16 residues. The CDR3 is CASSLASGGAKETQYF. CDR3 nucleotides: TGCGCCAGCAGCTTGGCCAGCGGGGGGGCGAAGGAGACCCAGTACTTC.

CDR3 region: CASSFLRGTEAFF. Written as DNA, the CDR3 is TGTGCCAGTAGTTTCCTCAGGGGCACTGAAGCTTTCTTT. The chain carries TRBV19 and TRBJ1-1; D is possibly TRBD1 (6 bases). This CDR3 contains 13 residues. Germline values: CDR1 LNHDA, CDR2 SQIVND (reference sequence). Trimming pared 5 bases from V and 4 bases from J, leaving 11 bases between.

This clone was seen only once. The gene calls are TRBV10-3 and TRBJ2-7, with 8 bases lining up with TRBD2. The CDR3 is 16 amino acids. Germline loops: CDR1 ENHRY, CDR2 SYGVKD. V shed 5 bases and J 7 bases; nucleotides not matched to a gene: 16. The CDR3 coding sequence is TGTGCCATCAGTTCCCCACTCTACGGGGGGGCTTTGGAGCAGTACTTC. Protein: CAISSPLYGGALEQYF.

The sample holds a few counts of this clone. The chain carries TRBV9 and TRBJ1-6; TRBD1 matches at 9 bases. The ends lost 2 bases at V and 9 bases at J; junction bases unmatched: 3. CDR1 and CDR2 from the germline V gene are SGDLS and YYNGEE. The CDR3 has 14 residues. CDR3 residues: CASSVEQGASPLHF. The CDR3 bases are TGTGCCAGCAGCGTCGAACAGGGGGCTTCACCCCTCCACTTT.

The chain combines TRBV4-1 with TRBJ2-1, with D perhaps matching TRBD2 (6 bases). V dropped 1 base and J dropped 6 bases, with 13 bases sitting between them. The CDR3 has 15 residues. The germline V gene encodes CDR1 MGHRA and CDR2 YSYEKL. The CDR3 sequence: CASSQVGKRVNEQFF. CDR3 coding DNA: TGCGCCAGCAGCCAAGTGGGGAAGCGGGTCAATGAGCAGTTCTTC.